This T cell receptor (beta chain) appears in the sequencing data of a study of PD-1 blockade in mismatch repair-deficient tumors. Study-wide background: All were previously treated, progressing patients with 12 mismatch repair-deficient cancer types. Study observations and caveats: Tumor-resident clones, often absent from pretreatment blood, expanded after pembrolizumab and then contracted.

Assay: immunoSEQ multiplex PCR; the TCRdb copy retains only in-frame clones and omits some. Altogether 56,000 or so clones are present, over 65% being singletons, with the ten largest covering over 3%. As to this clone: Its antigen is undetermined.

CDR3 length: 12 residues. Trimming took off 6 bases at V and 0 bases at J, with 5 bases between the two ends. The V gene's germline CDR1 is SNHLY and CDR2 FYNNEI. The chain couples TRBV2 to TRBJ1-1; no clear D. The material sequenced was peripheral blood, taken 4 weeks after starting pembrolizumab. The receptor's source is an adult with mismatch repair-deficient cancer. CDR3 in DNA: TGTGCCAGCAGGGGTATGAACACTGAAGCTTTCTTT. It translates to CASRGMNTEAFF.